The 28 T cell receptor beta chains in this list originate from one sample, sequenced in a study of blood T cell repertoires in COVID-19. The data were produced by immunoSEQ multiplex PCR, yet TCRdb's version contains in-frame clones alone and is incomplete. The table includes about 59,000 clones, more than 60% detected once. Sequenced material: peripheral blood. The receptors were gathered from a woman between 45 and 65 years old with active or convalescent COVID-19.

The chain couples TRBV6-5 to TRBJ2-5, with a possible D match to TRBD1 (6 bases). V lost 6 bases and J lost 3, with 17 bases in between. CDR3 length: 15 residues. Per the germline V gene, CDR1 is MNHEY and CDR2 is SVGAGI. CDR3 sequence reads: CASSLTQGQEETQYF. Here the CDR3 DNA reads TGTGCCAGCAGCTTGACACAGGGTCAGGAAGAGACCCAGTACTTC.

A few counts support this clone. The rearrangement links TRBV11-1 to TRBJ2-1, with 8 bases identical to TRBD2. Trimming removed 1 base from V and 9 bases from J; junction bases left unmatched: 2. This CDR3 contains 13 residues. Germline lookup yields CDR1 SGHAT and CDR2 FQDESV (reference sequence). The CDR3 spells CASSLEAGGEQFF. The DNA of the CDR3 is TGTGCCAGCAGCTTAGAGGCGGGAGGTGAGCAGTTCTTC.

The rearrangement joins TRBV5-1 to TRBJ1-4; D ambiguous. Germline CDR1 and CDR2: SGHRS and YFSETQ. The length of the CDR3 is 13 residues. V was cut by 7 bases and J by 2 bases, with 9 bases left in between. CDR3 in DNA: TGCGCCAGCGGAAGGGAGACTAATGAAAAACTGTTTTTT. Translated, it gives CASGRETNEKLFF. The full variable domain, rest sourced from reference TRBV5-1 and TRBJ1-4, is KAGVTQTPRYLIKTRGQQVTLSCSPISGHRSVSWYQQTPGQGLQFLFEYFSETQRNKGNFPGRFSGRQFSNSRSEMNVSTLELGDSALYLCASGRETNEKLFFGSGTQLSVL.

The gene calls are TRBV5-1 and TRBJ2-5; 16 bases line up with TRBD2. Germline V gives CDR1 SGHRS, CDR2 YFSETQ. The CDR3 totals 19 residues. With V trimmed by 4 bases and J by 8 bases, 17 bases remained unmatched. CDR3 sequence (DNA): TGCGCCAGCAGCCCTGGCCATTCCGGGACTAGCGGGAGGGCCGTCACCCAGTACTTC. This sequence encodes CASSPGHSGTSGRAVTQYF.

V usage is TRBV5-5 and J usage is TRBJ2-3; TRBD2 matches at 8 bases. Germline V gene sequence: CDR1 SGHKS, CDR2 YYEKEE (reference sequence). V was pared by 4 bases and J by 2 bases, with 9 bases of the junction left unmatched. The CDR3 contains 16 residues. The CDR3 sequence is CASSPRGSGITDTQYF. CDR3 nucleotides: TGTGCCAGCAGCCCTCGGGGTAGCGGGATCACAGATACGCAGTATTTT. Variable domain in full (rest from reference TRBV5-5 and TRBJ2-3): DAGVTQSPTHLIKTRGQQVTLRCSPISGHKSVSWYQQVLGQGPQFIFQYYEKEERGRGNFPDRFSARQFPNYSSELNVNALLLGDSALYLCASSPRGSGITDTQYFGPGTRLTVL.

V is TRBV27 and J is TRBJ2-7; tentatively, D is TRBD1 (6 bases). V shed 6 bases and J shed 5 bases, with 20 bases lying between them. This CDR3 spans 15 amino acids. Looked up from germline, CDR1 is MNHEY and CDR2 is SMNVEV (reference sequence). The CDR3 reads CASSSSKGVVNEQYF. DNA for the CDR3: TGTGCCAGCAGCTCCTCGAAGGGGGTAGTCAACGAGCAGTACTTC.

V usage is TRBV28 and J usage is TRBJ2-6, with TRBD2 matching over 7 bases. Germline CDR1 and CDR2: MDHEN and SYDVKM. V was clipped by 5 bases and J by 0 bases; unmatched bases: 7. This CDR3 region has 17 residues. Here the CDR3 reads CASSPGTIYSGANVLTF. In DNA, the CDR3 is TGTGCCAGCAGTCCCGGGACTATCTACTCTGGGGCCAACGTCCTGACTTTC.

The CDR3 here is CASSLRGELIYEQYF. The CDR3 DNA sequence: TGTGCCAGCAGCTTGCGGGGGGAGCTTATTTACGAGCAGTACTTC. The rearrangement links TRBV5-6 to TRBJ2-7, with 7 bases identical to TRBD2. The CDR3 sequence is 15 residues long. Trimming at V came to 1 base and at J to 4 bases, leaving 8 bases not matched to a gene. Germline V gives CDR1 SGHDT, CDR2 YYEEEE.

The chain is built from TRBV3-1 (or the pseudogene TRBV3-2) and TRBJ1-3; D call uncertain. The CDR3 length is 13 residues. The V end was cut by 4 bases, the J end by 2 bases, with 6 bases between. Germline CDR1 reads LGHDT; CDR2 reads YNNKEL (reference sequence). CDR3 loop: CASSLSAGNTIYF. The CDR3, as DNA: TGTGCCAGCAGCCTTTCCGCTGGAAACACCATATATTTT.

J is TRBJ1-6 and V is TRBV10-2; 11 bases map to TRBD1. V lost 4 bases and J lost 2; bases outside the gene matches: 1. This CDR3 spans 16 amino acids. From germline, CDR1 is WSHSY and CDR2 SAAADI. In DNA form, the CDR3 reads TGCGCCAGCAGTGGGACAGGGGGCGCCTATAATTCACCCCTCCACTTT. Protein: CASSGTGGAYNSPLHF.

V gene TRBV7-7 combines with J gene TRBJ2-2, with 9 bases that match TRBD1. CDR1 and CDR2 (germline): SSHAT, FNYEAQ (reference sequence). This CDR3 has 16 residues. The trim removed 5 bases at V and 4 bases at J, leaving 8 bases unmatched. This CDR3 is CASSLTGGASTGELFF. As DNA, the CDR3 is TGTGCCAGCAGCCTTACAGGGGGCGCGAGCACCGGGGAGCTGTTTTTT.

The chain carries TRBV5-1 and TRBJ2-1, with 7 bases that match TRBD1. Trimming took 2 bases from V and 4 from J; bases not matched to a gene: 0. Germline CDR1 SGHRS, CDR2 YFSETQ. The CDR3 contains 13 residues. The CDR3 coding sequence is TGCGCCAGCAGCTTCAGGGGGTACAATGAGCAGTTCTTC. This gives the protein CASSFRGYNEQFF.

This chain links TRBV9 with TRBJ1-1; D remains ambiguous. Trimming took off 6 bases at V and 5 bases at J, with 14 bases between the two ends. The length of the CDR3 is 13 residues. Germline loops: CDR1 SGDLS, CDR2 YYNGEE. The CDR3 coding sequence is TGTGCCAGCACCGCAACCGGGAAAACTGAAGCTTTCTTT. It specifies CASTATGKTEAFF. The full variable domain, its missing parts supplied by reference TRBV9 and TRBJ1-1, is DSGVTQTPKHLITATGQRVTLRCSPRSGDLSVYWYQQSLDQGLQFLIQYYNGEERAKGNILERFSAQQFPDLHSELNLSSLELGDSALYFCASTATGKTEAFFGQGTRLTVV.

This rearrangement joins TRBV2 to TRBJ2-3; 7 bases match TRBD1. This CDR3 region has 15 residues. V lost 5 bases, J lost 2 bases, and 7 bases stayed unmatched. In germline, CDR1 is SNHLY, CDR2 FYNNEI. The CDR3 loop is CASSSGTDFTDTQYF. In DNA, the CDR3 is TGTGCCAGCAGTTCCGGGACAGACTTCACAGATACGCAGTATTTT.

This chain joins TRBV7-2 and TRBJ1-3; 9 bases are shared with TRBD1. From germline, CDR1 is SGHTA and CDR2 FQGNSA. This CDR3 contains 18 residues. Trimming at V came to 4 bases and at J to 0 bases, leaving 10 bases not matched to a gene. The CDR3 DNA sequence: TGTGCCAGCAGCTCCGGGACAGGGTATGGCAGCTCTGGAAACACCATATATTTT. It codes for CASSSGTGYGSSGNTIYF.

In its sample, this clone was seen a few times. This chain links TRBV3-1 (or the pseudogene TRBV3-2) with TRBJ2-4; D uncertain. The V end was cut by 1 base, the J end by 2 bases, with 6 bases between. Per germline, CDR1 LGHDT and CDR2 YNNKEL (reference sequence). CDR3 length: 14 residues. The CDR3 sequence is CASSQAGTKNIQYF. DNA for the CDR3: TGTGCCAGCAGCCAAGCCGGTACCAAAAACATTCAGTACTTC.

The chain couples TRBV28 to TRBJ2-7; TRBD2 matches 14 bases. The V and J ends lost 11 bases and 5 bases, in that order; junction bases with no gene match: 5. This CDR3 contains 13 residues. Germline CDR1 MDHEN, CDR2 SYDVKM. The CDR3 spells CAGRTSGRNEQYF. DNA for the CDR3: TGTGCCGGGAGGACTAGCGGGAGGAACGAGCAGTACTTC.

This chain joins TRBV2 and TRBJ2-7, with a possible D match to TRBD2 (5 bases). With 5 bases removed from V and 0 bases from J, the gap between germline ends came to 23 bases. Germline values: CDR1 SNHLY, CDR2 FYNNEI. This CDR3 is 18 amino acids long. The CDR3 sequence is CASSPNSPGLASSYEQYF. Here the CDR3 DNA reads TGTGCCAGCAGTCCTAACTCCCCGGGGTTAGCCTCCTCCTACGAGCAGTACTTC.

CDR3 DNA sequence: TGTGCCAGCAGCTTAATCCGGGGCGGGAACAATGAGCAGTTCTTC. This gives the protein CASSLIRGGNNEQFF. V is TRBV11-2 and J is TRBJ2-1; TRBD2 is a possible D gene (6 bases). CDR3 length equals 15 residues. The germline CDR1 and CDR2 sequences are SGHAT and FQNNGV. V was shortened by 2 bases and J by 5 bases, with 13 bases between the two germline ends.

The chain recombines TRBV5-1 with TRBJ2-2, with TRBD1 matching 7 bases. Germline lookup yields CDR1 SGHRS and CDR2 YFSETQ. Trimming at V came to 2 bases and at J to 2 bases, leaving 3 bases not matched to a gene. This CDR3 region has 15 residues. The CDR3 DNA follows: TGCGCCAGCAGCTTACGGGACAGTAACACCGGGGAGCTGTTTTTT. Its protein is CASSLRDSNTGELFF.

The count of this clone is one. The rearrangement joins TRBV7-8 to TRBJ2-1, with D unclear. The ends were cut back, 0 bases at V and 1 base at J, with 7 bases in the middle. The germline CDR1 and CDR2 sequences are SGHVS and FQNEAQ. This CDR3 contains 15 residues. The CDR3 DNA reads as TGTGCCAGCAGCTTAGCATCTACTTCCTACAATGAGCAGTTCTTC. Amino acids: CASSLASTSYNEQFF.

The genes are TRBV29-1 and TRBJ2-3, with 8 bases that match TRBD1. Germline CDR1 is SQVTM and CDR2 is ANQGSEA. This CDR3 has 13 residues. Trimming cost V 3 bases and J 7 bases; bases outside gene matches: 6. CDR3 residues: CSVDGRGLNTQYF. The DNA for the CDR3 is TGCAGCGTTGACGGCAGGGGGCTAAATACGCAGTATTTT.

This sequence joins TRBV29-1 and TRBJ1-2; D might be TRBD1 (5 bases). Germline V gives CDR1 SQVTM, CDR2 ANQGSEA. Between the trimmed V and J ends, which lost 2 bases and 8 bases, there was a span of 9 bases. The CDR3 has 11 amino acids. The CDR3 nucleotides read TGCAGCGTTGAATCAGGGCGAGGCTACACCTTC. Its protein is CSVESGRGYTF.

This clone was picked up one time. The chain joins TRBV13 to TRBJ1-6; D not resolved. The V gene's germline CDR1 is PRHDT and CDR2 FYEKMQ (reference sequence). The CDR3 runs 15 residues. With 5 bases removed from V and 8 bases from J, the gap between germline ends came to 16 bases. The CDR3 sequence: CASSGRFVGDSPLHF. CDR3 bases: TGTGCCAGCAGCGGGCGCTTCGTCGGCGATTCACCCCTCCACTTT.

Comment on this clone: Compared with germline, one end of the junction differs, possibly owing to a read error. The V call is TRBV28, the J call TRBJ1-1; D unclear. CDR3 length: 12 residues. Germline values: CDR1 MDHEN, CDR2 SYDVKM. CDR3 in amino acids: CASSLRTREGFF. CDR3 sequence (DNA): TGTGCCAGCAGTTTACGCACTCGGGAAGGTTTCTTT.

The chain couples TRBV6-5 to TRBJ2-3; TRBD2 matches 8 bases. CDR3 length equals 14 residues. From germline, CDR1 is MNHEY and CDR2 SVGAGI. Germline trimming cut 6 bases from V and 1 base from J; bases unmatched to any gene: 3. The CDR3 loop reads CASRVSGGTDTQYF. The CDR3 DNA sequence: TGTGCCAGCAGGGTTAGCGGGGGCACAGATACGCAGTATTTT.

The rearrangement uses TRBV2 and TRBJ1-6; D gene ambiguous. Trimming shortened V by 4 bases and J by 0 bases, and 7 bases separated the two germline ends. CDR1 SNHLY and CDR2 FYNNEI come from the germline V gene. The CDR3 totals 15 residues. For the CDR3, the DNA is TGTGCCAGCAGTGCGAGGGTCTCCTATAATTCACCCCTCCACTTT. Residues: CASSARVSYNSPLHF.

The V call is TRBV7-9, the J call TRBJ1-1, with TRBD1 matching over 7 bases. V lost 5 bases to trimming and J lost 5 bases; unmatched junction nucleotides: 8. CDR3 length equals 14 residues. The germline gives CDR1 SEHNR, CDR2 FQNEAQ (reference sequence). The CDR3 sequence is CASSPDRDGTEAFF. The CDR3 nucleotides are TGTGCCAGCAGCCCCGACAGGGATGGTACTGAAGCTTTCTTT.